The rows below give T cell receptor beta chains drawn from one sample of a study of control samples from healthy donors and cancer patients. Measured with immunoSEQ multiplex PCR; TCRdb has only the in-frame clones, and not every one. The repertoire table contains approximately 190,000 clones. Sequencing was performed on blood. The receptors were gathered from a woman younger than 45 in good health. The CDR3 runs from the conserved cysteine through the conserved F or W. The D gene is left open where the match is weak.

CDR3 protein	CDR3 DNA	V gene	J gene	D gene
CAIRDVNQPQHF	TGTGCCATTCGGGACGTCAATCAGCCCCAGCATTTT	TRBV10-3	TRBJ1-5	.
CASSFPGQGAQETQYF	TGCGCCAGCAGCTTCCCCGGACAGGGGGCTCAAGAGACCCAGTACTTC	TRBV5-1	TRBJ2-5	TRBD1
CAWSATINQPQHF	TGTGCCTGGAGCGCTACGATCAATCAGCCCCAGCATTTT	TRBV30	TRBJ1-5	.
CASSQEDRNTQYF	TGCGCCAGCAGCCAAGAGGACAGAAATACGCAGTATTTT	TRBV4-3	TRBJ2-3	.
CSVEAESADTQYF	TGCAGCGTTGAAGCAGAGAGCGCAGATACGCAGTATTTT	TRBV29-1	TRBJ2-3	.
CASSTRLDRDRKGNTIYF	TGTGCCAGCAGTACAAGGCTAGACAGGGATCGAAAGGGAAACACCATATATTTT	TRBV28	TRBJ1-3	TRBD1
CASSISGGYSYEQYF	TGTGCCAGTAGTATAAGCGGGGGGTACTCCTACGAGCAGTACTTC	TRBV19	TRBJ2-7	TRBD2
CAGMTGYLKGDGYTF	TGTGCCGGAATGACAGGCTACCTAAAGGGGGATGGCTACACCTTC	TRBV7-9	TRBJ1-2	.
CASSLETQYF	TGTGCCAGCAGTTTAGAGACCCAGTACTTC	TRBV12-3/TRBV12-4	TRBJ2-5	.
CASSIWGPSQSSYEQYF	TGTGCCAGCAGCATATGGGGTCCCTCCCAAAGCTCCTACGAGCAGTACTTC	TRBV5-4	TRBJ2-7	.
CASSWVNTGELFF	TGTGCCAGCAGTTGGGTCAACACCGGGGAGCTGTTTTTT	TRBV12-3/TRBV12-4	TRBJ2-2	.
CASSEFNVNYGYTF	TGTGCCAGCAGTGAATTTAACGTAAACTATGGCTACACCTTC	TRBV6-1	TRBJ1-2	.
CASSRTPTGRGSKDDTEAFF	TGTGCCAGCAGTCGCACCCCGACAGGTCGGGGTTCTAAAGACGACACTGAAGCTTTCTTT	TRBV6-2/TRBV6-3	TRBJ1-1	.
CSVTRLGDSGNTIYF	TGCAGCGTTACCCGCCTGGGGGACAGTGGAAACACCATATATTTT	TRBV29-1	TRBJ1-3	TRBD1
CASSPATVNYGYTF	TGCGCCAGCAGCCCTGCGACGGTTAACTATGGCTACACCTTC	TRBV5-1	TRBJ1-2	.
CASSVGGEDTQYF	TGTGCCAGCAGTGTGGGGGGAGAAGATACGCAGTATTTT	TRBV6-4	TRBJ2-3	.
CASSPTDRGTSPLHF	TGTGCCAGCAGCCCCACCGACAGGGGGACTTCACCCCTCCACTTT	TRBV7-8	TRBJ1-6	TRBD1
CSVGGVLLYEAFF	TGCAGCGTTGGGGGGGTCCTCTTATATGAAGCTTTCTTT	TRBV29-1	TRBJ1-1	.
CASSTRDRGTEAFF	TGTGCCAGCAGTACCAGGGACAGGGGAACTGAAGCTTTCTTT	TRBV6-5	TRBJ1-1	TRBD1
CASSIKTVAQPQHF	TGTGCCAGTAGTATTAAGACAGTGGCTCAGCCCCAGCATTTT	TRBV19	TRBJ1-5	.
CASSGQGNTEAFF	TGCGCCAGCAGCGGGCAGGGGAACACTGAAGCTTTCTTT	TRBV5-1	TRBJ1-1	.
CASSQASGTGGRQYF	TGTGCCAGCAGCCAAGCTTCAGGGACAGGGGGCCGCCAGTACTTC	TRBV3-1/TRBV3-2	TRBJ2-7	TRBD1
CASSLHGGGGLFNEQFF	TGTGCCAGCAGCCTACACGGAGGGGGGGGCCTATTCAATGAGCAGTTCTTC	TRBV7-2	TRBJ2-1	.
CASSVMGDQPQHF	TGTGCCAGCAGCGTAATGGGAGATCAGCCCCAGCATTTT	TRBV9	TRBJ1-5	.
CASSSRDSDNEKLFF	TGTGCCAGCAGCTCCCGGGACAGCGATAATGAAAAACTGTTTTTT	TRBV7-9	TRBJ1-4	TRBD1
CASSFYRVRGNNEQFF	TGTGCCAGCAGCTTCTACCGGGTCAGGGGCAACAATGAGCAGTTCTTC	TRBV7-2	TRBJ2-1	.
CASSSTPRLLRAQPQHF	TGTGCCAGCAGTTCCACCCCGCGCCTACTCAGGGCTCAGCCCCAGCATTTT	TRBV27	TRBJ1-5	.
CSVPSQGRGNYGYTF	TGCAGCGTCCCTTCACAGGGTCGGGGAAACTATGGCTACACCTTC	TRBV29-1	TRBJ1-2	.
CASSLGGPAWETQYF	TGTGCCAGCAGCTTGGGGGGACCCGCATGGGAGACCCAGTACTTC	TRBV5-4	TRBJ2-5	.
CASSSEQGRVADTQYF	TGTGCCAGCAGTTCTGAACAGGGTAGGGTGGCAGATACGCAGTATTTT	TRBV2	TRBJ2-3	.
CAISATGFQTNYGYTF	TGTGCCATCAGTGCCACAGGGTTTCAGACTAACTATGGCTACACCTTC	TRBV10-3	TRBJ1-2	.
CASSYYSGGGEKLFF	TGTGCCAGCAGCTACTATTCAGGGGGGGGCGAAAAACTGTTTTTT	TRBV3-1/TRBV3-2	TRBJ1-4	TRBD1
CASSQESGHNEQFF	TGCGCCAGCAGCCAAGAGTCGGGCCACAATGAGCAGTTCTTC	TRBV4-1	TRBJ2-1	.
CASSDMGSNQPQHF	TGTGCCAGCAGCGACATGGGGAGCAATCAGCCCCAGCATTTT	TRBV7-2	TRBJ1-5	.
CASSFQFTAPYEQYF	TGTGCCAGCAGCTTTCAGTTCACAGCCCCCTACGAGCAGTACTTC	TRBV11-2	TRBJ2-7	.
CASSLSSPGQGREKLFF	TGTGCCAGCAGCTTATCCTCACCGGGACAGGGTAGGGAAAAACTGTTTTTT	TRBV7-8	TRBJ1-4	TRBD1
CASGVSDEDLFF	TGTGCCAGCGGGGTATCCGACGAGGATCTGTTTTTT	TRBV21-1	TRBJ1-4	.
CASSAGGRFPEAFF	TGTGCCAGCAGCGCTGGAGGACGGTTCCCTGAAGCTTTCTTT	TRBV5-4	TRBJ1-1	.
CASSQRQGKNTEAFF	TGTGCCAGCAGCCAAAGACAGGGGAAGAACACTGAAGCTTTCTTT	TRBV3-1/TRBV3-2	TRBJ1-1	TRBD1
CASSSRTSRGNEQFF	TGTGCCAGCAGCTCTCGGACTAGTAGGGGCAATGAGCAGTTCTTC	TRBV11-3	TRBJ2-1	TRBD2